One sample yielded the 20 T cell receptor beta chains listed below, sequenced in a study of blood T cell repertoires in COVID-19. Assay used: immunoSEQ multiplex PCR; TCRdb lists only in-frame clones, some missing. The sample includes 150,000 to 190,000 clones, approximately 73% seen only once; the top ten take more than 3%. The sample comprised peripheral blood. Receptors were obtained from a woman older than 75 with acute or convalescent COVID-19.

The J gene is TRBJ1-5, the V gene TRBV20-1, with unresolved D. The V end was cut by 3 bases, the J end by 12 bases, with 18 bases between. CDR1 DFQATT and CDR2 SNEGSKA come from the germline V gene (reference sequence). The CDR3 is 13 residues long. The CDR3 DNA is TGCAGTGCTAGTTTATCTCGGGATGCTGACCAGCATTTT. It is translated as CSASLSRDADQHF.

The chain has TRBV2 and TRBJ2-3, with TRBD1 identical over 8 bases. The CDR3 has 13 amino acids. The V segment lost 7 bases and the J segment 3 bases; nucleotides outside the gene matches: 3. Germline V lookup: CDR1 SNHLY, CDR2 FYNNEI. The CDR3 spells CASTGGLTDTQYF. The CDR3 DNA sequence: TGTGCCAGCACAGGGGGCCTGACAGATACGCAGTATTTT. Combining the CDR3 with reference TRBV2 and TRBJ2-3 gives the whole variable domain EPEVTQTPSHQVTQMGQEVILRCVPISNHLYFYWYRQILGQKVEFLVSFYNNEISEKSEIFDDQFSVERPDGSNFTLKIRSTKLEDSAMYFCASTGGLTDTQYFGPGTRLTVL.

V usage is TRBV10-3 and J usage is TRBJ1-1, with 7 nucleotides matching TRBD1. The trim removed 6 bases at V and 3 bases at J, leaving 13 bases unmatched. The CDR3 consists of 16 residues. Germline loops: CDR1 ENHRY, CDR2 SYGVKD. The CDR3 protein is CAIRPDPGQMDTEAFF. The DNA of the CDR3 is TGTGCCATCAGGCCGGACCCGGGACAGATGGACACTGAAGCTTTCTTT.

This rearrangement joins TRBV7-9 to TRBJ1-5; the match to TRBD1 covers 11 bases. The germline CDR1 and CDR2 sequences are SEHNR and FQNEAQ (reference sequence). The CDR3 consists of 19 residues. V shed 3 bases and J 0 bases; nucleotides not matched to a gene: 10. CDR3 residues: CASSLERTGGHYSNQPQHF. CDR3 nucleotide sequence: TGTGCCAGCAGCTTGGAGAGGACAGGGGGCCATTATAGCAATCAGCCCCAGCATTTT.

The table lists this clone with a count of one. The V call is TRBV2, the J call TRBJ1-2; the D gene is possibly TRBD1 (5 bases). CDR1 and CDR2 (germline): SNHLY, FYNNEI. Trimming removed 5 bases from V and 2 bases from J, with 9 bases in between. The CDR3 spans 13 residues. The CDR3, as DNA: TGTGCCAGCAGTCCCGACAGAAACTATGGCTACACCTTC. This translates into CASSPDRNYGYTF.

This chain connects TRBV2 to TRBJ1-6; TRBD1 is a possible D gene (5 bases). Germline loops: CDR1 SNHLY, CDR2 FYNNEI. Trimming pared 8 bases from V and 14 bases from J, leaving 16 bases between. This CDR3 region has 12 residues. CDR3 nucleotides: TGTGCCAGCGGGGGGTCGGATTCCACCCTCCACTTT. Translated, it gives CASGGSDSTLHF.

The CDR3 nucleotides are TGCGCCAGCAGCTCGAACCAGGGAGGCGCAGAGACCCAGTACTTC. It encodes CASSSNQGGAETQYF. J is TRBJ2-5 and V is TRBV5-1, with D perhaps matching TRBD2 (6 bases). The germline V gene has CDR1 SGHRS and CDR2 YFSETQ. The CDR3 runs to 15 residues. V shed 3 bases and J shed 4 bases, with 16 bases lying between them.

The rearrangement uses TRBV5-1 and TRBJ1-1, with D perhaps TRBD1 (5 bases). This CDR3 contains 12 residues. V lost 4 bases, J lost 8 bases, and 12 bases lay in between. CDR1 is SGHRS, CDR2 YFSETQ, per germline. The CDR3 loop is CASSGDRGEAFF. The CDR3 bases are TGCGCCAGCAGCGGGGATAGGGGCGAAGCTTTCTTT.

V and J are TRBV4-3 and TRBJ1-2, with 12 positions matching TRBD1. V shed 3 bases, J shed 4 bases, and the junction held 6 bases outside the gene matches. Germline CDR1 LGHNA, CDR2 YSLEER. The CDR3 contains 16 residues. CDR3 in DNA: TGCGCCAGCAGCCAGGGACAGGGGGCTATGGGCTATGGCTACACCTTC. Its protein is CASSQGQGAMGYGYTF.

The CDR3 DNA is TGTGCCAGCAGCCACCTGGCTAGCGGCTACCAAGAGACCCAGTACTTC. It yields the protein CASSHLASGYQETQYF. This sequence joins TRBV7-7 and TRBJ2-5, with 7 bases matching TRBD2. Trimming took 5 bases from V and 0 from J; bases not matched to a gene: 9. Germline CDR1 is SSHAT and CDR2 is FNYEAQ (reference sequence). The CDR3 is 16 amino acids.

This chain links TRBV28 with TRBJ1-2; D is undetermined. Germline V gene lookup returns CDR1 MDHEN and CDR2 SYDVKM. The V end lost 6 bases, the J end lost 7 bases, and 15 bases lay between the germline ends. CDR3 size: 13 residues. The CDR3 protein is CASRTSLGGGYTF. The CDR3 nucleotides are TGTGCCAGCAGGACCAGCCTAGGCGGTGGCTACACCTTC.

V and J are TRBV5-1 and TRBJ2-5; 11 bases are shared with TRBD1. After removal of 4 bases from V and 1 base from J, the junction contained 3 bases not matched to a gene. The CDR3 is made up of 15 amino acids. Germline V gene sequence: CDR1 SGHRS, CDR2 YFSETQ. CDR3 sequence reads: CASSRTGGTQETQYF. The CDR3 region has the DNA TGCGCCAGCAGCAGGACAGGGGGCACCCAAGAGACCCAGTACTTC.

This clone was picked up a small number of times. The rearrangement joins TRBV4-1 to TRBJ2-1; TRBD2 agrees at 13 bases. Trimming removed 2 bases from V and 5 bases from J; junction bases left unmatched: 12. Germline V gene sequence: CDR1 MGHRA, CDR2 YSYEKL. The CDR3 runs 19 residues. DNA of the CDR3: TGCGCCAGCAGCCAAAGTGAGACTAGCGGGGGGCTATCCAACAATGAGCAGTTCTTC. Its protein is CASSQSETSGGLSNNEQFF.

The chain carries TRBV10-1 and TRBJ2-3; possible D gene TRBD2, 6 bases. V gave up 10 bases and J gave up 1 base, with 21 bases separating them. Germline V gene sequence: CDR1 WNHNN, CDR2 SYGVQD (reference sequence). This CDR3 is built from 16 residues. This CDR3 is CATPDYAGSCTDTQYF. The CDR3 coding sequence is TGCGCCACCCCCGACTATGCCGGGAGCTGCACAGATACGCAGTATTTT.

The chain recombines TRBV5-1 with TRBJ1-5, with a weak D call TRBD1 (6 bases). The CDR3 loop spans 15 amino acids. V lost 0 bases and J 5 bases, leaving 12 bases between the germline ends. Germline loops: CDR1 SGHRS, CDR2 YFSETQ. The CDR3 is CASSLGTVSDQPQHF. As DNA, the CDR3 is TGCGCCAGCAGCTTGGGGACAGTATCAGATCAGCCCCAGCATTTT.

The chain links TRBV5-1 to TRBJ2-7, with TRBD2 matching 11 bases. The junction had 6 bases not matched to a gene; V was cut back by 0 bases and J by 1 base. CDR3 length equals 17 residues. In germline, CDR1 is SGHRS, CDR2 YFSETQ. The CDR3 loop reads CASSLGAGTSGSYEQYF. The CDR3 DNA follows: TGCGCCAGCAGCTTGGGGGCCGGGACTAGCGGTTCCTACGAGCAGTACTTC.

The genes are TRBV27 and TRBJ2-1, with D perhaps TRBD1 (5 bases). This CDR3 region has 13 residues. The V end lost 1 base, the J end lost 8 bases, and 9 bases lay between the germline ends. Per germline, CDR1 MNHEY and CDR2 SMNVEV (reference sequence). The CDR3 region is CASSLWGLDEQFF. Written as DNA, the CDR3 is TGTGCCAGCAGTTTATGGGGCTTGGATGAGCAGTTCTTC.

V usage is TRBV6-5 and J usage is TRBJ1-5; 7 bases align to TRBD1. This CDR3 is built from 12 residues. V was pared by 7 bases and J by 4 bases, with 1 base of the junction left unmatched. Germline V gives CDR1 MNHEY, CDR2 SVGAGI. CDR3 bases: TGTGCCAGCAAACAGGGGAATCAGCCCCAGCATTTT. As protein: CASKQGNQPQHF.

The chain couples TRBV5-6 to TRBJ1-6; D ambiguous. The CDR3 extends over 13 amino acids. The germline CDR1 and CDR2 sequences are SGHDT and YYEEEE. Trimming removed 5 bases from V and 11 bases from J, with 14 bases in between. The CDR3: CASRREGDTPLHF. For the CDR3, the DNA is TGTGCCAGCAGACGCGAGGGTGACACACCCCTCCACTTT.

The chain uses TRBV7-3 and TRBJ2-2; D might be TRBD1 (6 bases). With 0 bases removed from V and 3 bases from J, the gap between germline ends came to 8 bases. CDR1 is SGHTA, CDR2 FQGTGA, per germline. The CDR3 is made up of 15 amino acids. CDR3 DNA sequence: TGTGCCAGCAGCTTAACAGGACAGTACACCGGGGAGCTGTTTTTT. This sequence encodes CASSLTGQYTGELFF.